This T cell receptor beta chain is from a study of T cell repertoires in cytomegalovirus infection. Whole-study context: Public TCR beta signature analysis indicated the presence of both CMV infection and matching HLA type.

Overall study findings and caveats: The response measured ex vivo was dominated by TCR beta clonotypes (HLA-C-restricted and CMV-specific). Cumulative frequency of public TCR beta families picked out carriers of CMV plus the relevant HLA.

Remarks on this clonotype: Its specificity is unknown.

The germline CDR1 and CDR2 sequences are MNHEY and SVGAGI. The germline V and J ends were trimmed by 5 bases and 3 bases, with 14 bases remaining between them. CDR3 length: 14 residues. Using its own MiXCR run on the reads, TCRdb lists one record per CDR3 protein. This table holds tens of thousands of distinct CDR3 sequences, about a fifth found once. The clonotype was recovered from a human donor in good health (CMV status not recorded). Some clones in this sample may be carry-over from other donors' samples. The source was CD8+ T cells from cultured PBMCs, collected from culture after CMV antigen stimulation. V and J are TRBV6-5 and TRBJ2-7; the D is unclear. CDR3 loop: CASSEARQYYEQYF. CDR3 DNA sequence: TGTGCCAGCAGTGAAGCTAGACAATACTACGAGCAGTACTTC.